These 9 T cell receptor beta chains share one sample of origin, sequenced in a study of metastatic and nonmetastatic thyroid tumors. Ahead of thyroid surgery, no patient had received treatment of any kind. MiXCR reprocessed the PCR reads for TCRdb. The table records some 93,000 clones, about 13% of them present only once. The sample taken for sequencing was blood. The origin of the receptors is a female donor with papillary thyroid cancer or a benign thyroid nodule (not recorded which). Some clones in this sample may be carry-over from other donors' samples.

The sample holds many counts of this clone. V usage is TRBV20-1 and J usage is TRBJ2-1, with D perhaps TRBD2 (6 bases). The CDR3 length is 13 residues. V was shortened by 6 bases and J by 10 bases, with 19 bases between the two germline ends. Germline CDR1 reads DFQATT; CDR2 reads SNEGSKA (reference sequence). In DNA form, the CDR3 reads TGCAGTGCAAAAGGGACTCCGTGGGGAGAGCAGTTCTTC. Protein: CSAKGTPWGEQFF.

This clone was seen once. A clone one base away is much larger, so this may be a read error. The V gene is TRBV20-1, the J gene TRBJ2-5; D is undetermined. CDR1 and CDR2 from the germline V gene are DFQATT and SNEGSKA (reference sequence). The CDR3 consists of 12 residues. With 6 bases removed from V and 1 base from J, the gap between germline ends came to 9 bases. The DNA for the CDR3 is TGCAGTGCGGCGAGTGGCCAAGAGACCCAGTACTTC. Amino acids: CSAASGQETQYF.

This clone appeared many times. The V and J genes are TRBV5-1 and TRBJ2-7; D unclear. Germline CDR1 SGHRS, CDR2 YFSETQ. The V and J ends lost 3 bases and 6 bases respectively, with 19 bases between them. The CDR3 has 15 amino acids. In DNA form, the CDR3 reads TGCGCCAGCAGCTCCCAGATCGGCTCCTCCCGCGAGCAGTACTTC. Encoded protein: CASSSQIGSSREQYF.

This clone occurred many times. The rearrangement links TRBV7-6 to TRBJ2-1; no firm D call. Trimming pared 5 bases from V and 6 bases from J, leaving 8 bases between. Germline CDR1 and CDR2: SGHVS and FNYEAQ. This CDR3 has 12 residues. The CDR3 region is CASSPFGNEQFF. In DNA, the CDR3 is TGTGCCAGCAGCCCGTTCGGCAATGAGCAGTTCTTC.

This clone was counted at least ten times. The genes are TRBV5-1 and TRBJ2-1, with 13 bases fitting TRBD2. The J segment lost 4 bases and the V segment lost 0 bases, leaving 10 bases of the junction unmatched. CDR1 is SGHRS and CDR2 is YFSETQ in the germline V gene. The CDR3 has 19 amino acids. The CDR3 DNA sequence: TGCGCCAGCAGCTTGGCCCGGACTAGCGGGAGTTCGGCTTACAATGAGCAGTTCTTC. Protein: CASSLARTSGSSAYNEQFF.

This clone was detected many times. The genes are TRBV3-1 and TRBJ2-6; D is ambiguous. Per the germline V gene, CDR1 is LGHDT and CDR2 is YNNKEL (reference sequence). CDR3 size: 16 residues. V was clipped by 1 base and J by 4 bases, with 11 bases between them. As DNA, the CDR3 is TGTGCCAGCAGCCAAGTCCGAGTCTCCGGGGCCAACGTCCTGACTTTC. The encoded protein is CASSQVRVSGANVLTF.

This clone showed up just a few times. V usage is TRBV27 and J usage is TRBJ2-7; weak D call: TRBD2 (6 bases). The V gene lost 3 bases and the J gene lost 2 bases, with 11 bases spanning the gap. CDR1 and CDR2 from the germline V gene are MNHEY and SMNVEV (reference sequence). The CDR3 has 14 residues. In DNA form, the CDR3 reads TGTGCCAGCAGTTTTGGTAGCGGACCCTACGAGCAGTACTTC. Translating it yields CASSFGSGPYEQYF.

Comments on this clone: One end of the junction does not line up with germline, which may come from a read error. The chain is built from TRBV3-1 and TRBJ2-7; weak D call: TRBD1 (7 bases). Germline-derived CDR1 and CDR2 are LGHDT and YNNKEL (reference sequence). CDR3 length: 19 residues. Here the CDR3 reads CASSQDRMGGAGGLYEHYF. DNA for the CDR3: TGTGCCAGCAGCCAAGATAGGATGGGCGGGGCAGGGGGTCTCTACGAGCACTACTTC.

The chain is built from TRBV7-9 and TRBJ1-5; D might be TRBD1 (5 bases). The ends were cut back, 4 bases at V and 9 bases at J, with 16 bases in the middle. This CDR3 has 14 residues. Germline-derived CDR1 and CDR2 are SEHNR and FQNEAQ (reference sequence). The CDR3 here is CASSSGPSGGPQHF. For the CDR3, the DNA is TGTGCCAGCAGCTCAGGACCGTCGGGGGGGCCCCAGCATTTT.